This TCR beta chain is drawn from a study of identical twins. Template switching supplied a universal primer site; unique molecular identifiers were carried on the cDNA. TCRdb ran MiXCR on the 5' RACE reads and lists one entry per CDR3 protein. The table shows around 300,000 distinct CDR3 sequences, with about 8.9% occurring only once. Findings and limits, study-wide: Modelling approaches yielded underestimates of out-of-frame TCR alpha sharing between monozygotic twins.

V lost 3 bases to trimming and J lost 2 bases; unmatched junction nucleotides: 5. CDR3 length equals 16 residues. Germline V gene data show CDR1 as ENHRY and CDR2 as SYGVKD. This clonotype was recorded many times. Its specificity is unknown. The sample was also linked to a second study, of yellow fever vaccine responses in identical twins.

The sequence was collected from a woman between 18 and 29 years old in good health. The material sequenced was memory (CD45RO+) T cells sorted from blood. The chain combines TRBV10-3 with TRBJ1-5; 9 bases are shared with TRBD1. CDR3 residues: CAISDDRGAGNQPQHF. CDR3 DNA: TGTGCCATCAGTGATGACAGGGGGGCGGGCAATCAGCCCCAGCATTTT.